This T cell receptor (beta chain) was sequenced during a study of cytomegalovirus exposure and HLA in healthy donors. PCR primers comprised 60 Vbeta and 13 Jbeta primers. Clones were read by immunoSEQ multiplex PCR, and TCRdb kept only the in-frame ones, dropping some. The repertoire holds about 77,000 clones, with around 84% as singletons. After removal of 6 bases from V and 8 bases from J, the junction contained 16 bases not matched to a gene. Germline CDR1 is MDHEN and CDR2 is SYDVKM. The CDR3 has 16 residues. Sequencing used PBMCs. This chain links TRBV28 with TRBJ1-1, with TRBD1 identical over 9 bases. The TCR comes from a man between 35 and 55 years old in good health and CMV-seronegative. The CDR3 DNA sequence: TGTGCCAGCAGCCTTGGGACAGGGTACCCCGTATTAGAAGCTTTCTTT. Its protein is CASSLGTGYPVLEAFF.